This T cell receptor beta chain appears in the sequencing data of a study of blood T cell repertoires in COVID-19. About the study: COVID-19 samples collected from the United States, Italy and Spain covered acute and convalescent phases.

Participant age was roughly 18 to 90 years, and participants resided in 20 to 30 US areas. V shed 3 bases and J 8 bases; nucleotides not matched to a gene: 4. Germline V gene lookup returns CDR1 SGHAT and CDR2 FQNNGV. There are 14 residues in the CDR3. The assay was immunoSEQ multiplex PCR, and TCRdb's table has in-frame clones only and misses some. The table lists about 220,000 clones, 70% to 85% of them singletons. The sequenced material came from PBMCs or T cells enriched from blood (not recorded which). V gene TRBV11-2 combines with J gene TRBJ1-4; TRBD1 agrees at 9 bases. This TCR came from a woman in her fifties or sixties who had recovered from COVID-19. CDR3 nucleotides: TGTGCCAGCAGCTTGGGACAGGGAAGGGAAAAACTGTTTTTT. This encodes CASSLGQGREKLFF.